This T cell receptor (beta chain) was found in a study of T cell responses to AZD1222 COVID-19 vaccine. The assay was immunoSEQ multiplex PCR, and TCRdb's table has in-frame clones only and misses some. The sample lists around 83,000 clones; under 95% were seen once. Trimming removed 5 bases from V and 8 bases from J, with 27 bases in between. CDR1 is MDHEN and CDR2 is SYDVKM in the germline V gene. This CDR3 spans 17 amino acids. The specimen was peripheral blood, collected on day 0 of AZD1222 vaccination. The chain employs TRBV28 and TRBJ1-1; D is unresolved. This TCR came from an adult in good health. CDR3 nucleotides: TGTGCCAGCAGTCTCACCTGGTTGGCGGGCCGAACGGTCGAAGCTTTCTTT. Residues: CASSLTWLAGRTVEAFF. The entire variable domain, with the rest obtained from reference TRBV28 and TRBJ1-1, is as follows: DVKVTQSSRYLVKRTGEKVFLECVQDMDHENMFWYRQDPGLGLRLIYFSYDVKMKEKGDIPEGYSVSREKKERFSLILESASTNQTSMYLCASSLTWLAGRTVEAFFGQGTRLTVV.